Shown below are 11 T cell receptor beta chains from a single sample sequenced in a study of identical twins. Each CDR3 protein gets one entry after TCRdb re-called the 5' RACE reads with MiXCR. This table has some 500,000 distinct CDR3 sequences, around 20% appearing once. This sample was also put to use in a study of T cells expressing NK-cell markers.

The sample taken for sequencing was CD4+ T cells sorted from blood. Receptor source: a woman between 18 and 30 years old in good health.

The table lists this clonotype with many counts. The V gene is TRBV10-3, the J gene TRBJ2-7; TRBD1 is a possible D gene (6 bases). CDR1 and CDR2 (germline): ENHRY, SYGVKD. The CDR3 is made up of 13 amino acids. Trimming removed 4 bases at V and 3 bases at J, with 10 bases between. As DNA, the CDR3 is TGTGCCATCAGTGGTCAGGGGAGCTACGAGCAGTACTTC. This sequence encodes CAISGQGSYEQYF.

The chain is built from TRBV7-2 and TRBJ1-4; D gene unclear. The CDR3 is made up of 14 amino acids. The ends were cut back, 4 bases at V and 6 bases at J, with 12 bases in the middle. Germline loops: CDR1 SGHTA, CDR2 FQGNSA. The CDR3 reads CASSWTQKDEKLFF. CDR3 DNA: TGTGCCAGCAGCTGGACGCAAAAGGATGAAAAACTGTTTTTT.

This clonotype turned up a few times. CDR3: CSARETGVPNDEQFF. DNA of the CDR3: TGCAGTGCTAGAGAGACCGGGGTTCCAAACGATGAGCAGTTCTTC. The rearrangement uses TRBV20-1 and TRBJ2-1, with D possibly matching TRBD2 (5 bases). Germline V CDR1 and CDR2: DFQATT, SNEGSKA (reference sequence). This CDR3 is built from 15 residues. V lost 0 bases and J lost 8, with 17 bases in between.

The sample holds many counts of this clonotype. J is TRBJ1-5 and V is TRBV27; TRBD1 agrees at 7 bases. The CDR3 sequence is 16 residues long. The V and J ends lost 0 bases and 7 bases, in that order; junction bases with no gene match: 9. Germline values: CDR1 MNHEY, CDR2 SMNVEV (reference sequence). The CDR3 region has the DNA TGTGCCAGCAGTTTATCGAAGGGACAGAATTTACAGCCCCAGCATTTT. Protein: CASSLSKGQNLQPQHF.

This clonotype occurred a few times. The chain uses TRBV4-3 and TRBJ2-1; 8 bases line up with TRBD1. J lost 4 bases, V lost 0 bases, and 5 bases had no gene match. The CDR3 is made up of 16 amino acids. Germline V CDR1 and CDR2: LGHNA, YSLEER. CDR3 region: CASSQDARGLYNEQFF. The CDR3 coding sequence is TGCGCCAGCAGCCAAGACGCCAGGGGGCTTTACAATGAGCAGTTCTTC.

V is TRBV20-1 and J is TRBJ2-7; 8 nucleotides match TRBD2. Germline V gene data show CDR1 as DFQATT and CDR2 as SNEGSKA (reference sequence). The ends lost 5 bases at V and 1 base at J; junction bases unmatched: 1. The CDR3 runs to 12 residues. The CDR3 nucleotides are TGCAGTGCTTTAGCGGGGTCCTACGAGCAGTACTTC. Translation: CSALAGSYEQYF.

This clonotype was observed a handful of times. The rearrangement uses TRBV4-3 and TRBJ2-7; D is possibly TRBD1 (6 bases). The V end lost 0 bases, the J end lost 2 bases, and 14 bases lay between the germline ends. The CDR3 runs to 16 residues. Germline loops: CDR1 LGHNA, CDR2 YSLEER. The CDR3, as DNA: TGCGCCAGCAGCCAAGATCCCTCAGGGGCGCCCTACGAGCAGTACTTC. It codes for CASSQDPSGAPYEQYF.

The chain employs TRBV28 and TRBJ1-1; D is unclear. Per germline, CDR1 MDHEN and CDR2 SYDVKM. This CDR3 has 16 residues. Trimming left V 5 bases short and J 1 base short, with 17 bases between. In DNA, the CDR3 is TGTGCCAGCAGTCAACTCGACCTTAACCAGAACACTGAAGCTTTCTTT. Its protein is CASSQLDLNQNTEAFF.

This clonotype was counted between two and nine times. The V gene is TRBV9, the J gene TRBJ2-1; tentative D call: TRBD2 (6 bases). V lost 3 bases, J lost 6 bases, and 16 bases lay in between. Looked up from germline, CDR1 is SGDLS and CDR2 is YYNGEE. The CDR3 has 15 residues. The DNA of the CDR3 is TGTGCCAGCAGCGCTCGGGGACTGAGTTCCAATGAGCAGTTCTTC. Its translation: CASSARGLSSNEQFF.

On this clonotype itself: One end of the junction fails to match germline, which may point to a read error. The chain links TRBV20-1 to TRBJ2-1, with 8 positions matching TRBD2. The CDR3 sequence is 13 residues long. In germline, CDR1 is DFQATT, CDR2 SNEGSKA (reference sequence). The CDR3 DNA reads as TGCAGTCCAACTAGCGGTAACTACAATGGGCAGTTCTTC. Translating it yields CSPTSGNYNGQFF.

The chain links TRBV10-3 to TRBJ2-3, with D tentatively TRBD2 (6 bases). The CDR3 covers 15 residues. The V gene's germline CDR1 is ENHRY and CDR2 SYGVKD. V lost 4 bases and J 0 bases, leaving 11 bases between the germline ends. CDR3: CAISARRESTDTQYF. The CDR3 nucleotides are TGTGCCATCAGTGCTCGACGGGAGAGCACAGATACGCAGTATTTT.